This TCR beta chain was identified in a study of blood T cell repertoires in COVID-19. Looking at the study overall: COVID-19 samples from acute and convalescent phases originated in the United States, Italy and Spain. From T cells, B-cell-depleted T cells, or PBMCs came the material, which was cDNA or gDNA.

The germline V gene encodes CDR1 SEHNR and CDR2 FQNEAQ (reference sequence). The V and J ends lost 3 bases and 4 bases respectively, with 11 bases between them. The length of the CDR3 is 14 residues. Per the original methods: Amplification of reference gene primers provided the estimated nucleated cell counts. The protocol was immunoSEQ multiplex PCR, while the TCRdb copy is restricted to in-frame clones and leaves out a portion. The V and J calls and clone size come from that table; D and trimming were worked out from the DNA. The data hold some 12,000 clones, with around 90% observed a single time.

Specimen: peripheral blood. This sequence was found in a human donor in a cohort sampled during active COVID-19. The chain links TRBV7-9 to TRBJ2-3; D gene uncertain. Here the CDR3 reads CASSFGGNSDTQYF. CDR3 nucleotide sequence: TGTGCCAGCAGCTTCGGCGGCAATTCAGATACGCAGTATTTT.